This is a list of T cell receptor beta chains from one sample in a study of control samples from healthy donors and cancer patients. Data came from immunoSEQ multiplex PCR; TCRdb stores just in-frame clones and leaves some out. The table shows around 150,000 clones, with roughly nine tenths occurring only once. The specimen sequenced was blood. These receptors were collected from a man aged 25 to 40 in good health. Both conserved end residues are part of each CDR3. A D gene is named only where the DNA matches it firmly. Expanded clones are given a class, and other clones once, few, many or no size at all.

d_gene	abundance	v_gene	j_gene	CDR3nt	CDR3aa
NA	NA	TRBV6-1	TRBJ1-3	TGTGCCAGCAGTGAAGCCGGACTGGGAAACACCATATATTTT	CASSEAGLGNTIYF
TRBD2	NA	TRBV7-2	TRBJ2-7	TGTGCCAGCAGCCAATCGCGGGGGGGCCCGTACGAGCAGTACTTC	CASSQSRGGPYEQYF
NA	NA	TRBV6-6	TRBJ2-2	TGTGCCAGCAAAAAAGAGAACACCGGGGAGCTGTTTTTT	CASKKENTGELFF
NA	NA	TRBV19	TRBJ2-1	TGTGCCAGTAGTATAGGTCAGATCTACAATGAGCAGTTCTTC	CASSIGQIYNEQFF
TRBD1	NA	TRBV11-3	TRBJ1-2	TGTGCCAGCAGCCTGACCCCGGGACAGAAGATCTATGGCTACACCTTC	CASSLTPGQKIYGYTF
TRBD1	NA	TRBV7-9	TRBJ1-1	TGTGCCAGCAGCTTAGGACAGGGGCTCATGAACACTGAAGCTTTCTTT	CASSLGQGLMNTEAFF
TRBD1	NA	TRBV19	TRBJ1-3	TGTGCCAGTACCCCTCCAGCAGGGGGTTCTGGAAACACCATATATTTT	CASTPPAGGSGNTIYF
TRBD1	NA	TRBV9	TRBJ2-3	TGTGCCAGCAGTGGGGACAGGGTAAATACGCAGTATTTT	CASSGDRVNTQYF
NA	NA	TRBV11-3	TRBJ2-3	TGTGCCAGCAGCACCCACACAGATACGCAGTATTTT	CASSTHTDTQYF
NA	NA	TRBV5-1	TRBJ2-7	TGCGCCAGTAAAGAAAGGGGTCCGGGAGAGCAGTACTTC	CASKERGPGEQYF
NA	NA	TRBV12-3/TRBV12-4	TRBJ1-2	TGTGCCAGCAGCTTAGGGGGAGGGCTACACACCTTC	CASSLGGGLHTF
NA	NA	TRBV4-3	TRBJ2-3	TGCGCCAGCAGCCAAGATCGGGGTGCAGATACGCAGTATTTT	CASSQDRGADTQYF
TRBD2	NA	TRBV9	TRBJ2-1	TGTGCCAGCAGCGTAGGGACTAGCTGGTTCAATGAGCAGTTCTTC	CASSVGTSWFNEQFF
NA	NA	TRBV5-6	TRBJ2-5	TGTGCCAGCAGACTGTTGGGCCAAGAGACCCAGTACTTC	CASRLLGQETQYF
TRBD1	NA	TRBV19	TRBJ1-5	TGTGCCAGTAGTCAACAGGGGCTGAGCAATCAGCCCCAGCATTTT	CASSQQGLSNQPQHF
NA	NA	TRBV12-5	TRBJ1-5	TGTGCTAGTGGCCAAGGTGGGACGCATGGGAATCAGCCCCAGCATTTT	CASGQGGTHGNQPQHF
TRBD1	NA	TRBV23-1	TRBJ2-3	TGCGCCAGCACCCTCGAACAGGGGTCCGGAGATACGCAGTATTTT	CASTLEQGSGDTQYF
NA	once	TRBV6-2/TRBV6-3	TRBJ2-2	TGTGCCAGCAGTCAGATGAGGGGGGCCCTGGGGACCGGGGAGCTGTTTTTT	CASSQMRGALGTGELFF
TRBD1	NA	TRBV19	TRBJ2-5	TGTGCCAGTAGCCTACAGGGGGCAAAAGAGACCCAGTACTTC	CASSLQGAKETQYF
TRBD1	NA	TRBV5-6	TRBJ2-5	TGTGCCAGCAGCTTGACAGGGGCAGGGGAGACCCAGTACTTC	CASSLTGAGETQYF
NA	NA	TRBV21-1	TRBJ2-7	TGTGCCAGCAGACGACTAGCGGGGATCGCCTACGAGCAGTACTTC	CASRRLAGIAYEQYF
TRBD1	NA	TRBV18	TRBJ2-7	TGTGCCAGCTCACCAACAGGGGGCTACGAGCAGTACTTC	CASSPTGGYEQYF
TRBD2	NA	TRBV2	TRBJ2-3	TGTGCCAGCTCCCAAAGCGGGGGGTACACAGATACGCAGTATTTT	CASSQSGGYTDTQYF
NA	NA	TRBV6-6	TRBJ1-1	TGTGCCAGCCCGAGGGGGGAGAACACTGAAGCTTTCTTT	CASPRGENTEAFF
TRBD2	NA	TRBV18	TRBJ2-7	TGTGCCAGCTCCCAGACTAGCGGGCCTTACGAGCAGTACTTC	CASSQTSGPYEQYF
NA	once	TRBV5-4	TRBJ2-2	TGTGCCAGCAGCTTTAGACTCATCGACACCGGGGAGCTGTTTTTT	CASSFRLIDTGELFF
NA	NA	TRBV11-3	TRBJ2-1	TGTGCCAGCAGCCAGGGGTCGAGCTCCTACAATGAGCAGTTCTTC	CASSQGSSSYNEQFF
NA	NA	TRBV6-2/TRBV6-3	TRBJ2-3	TGTGCCAGCAGTTACTTAGCGGAATTAGAGGATACGCAGTATTTT	CASSYLAELEDTQYF
NA	NA	TRBV9	TRBJ1-2	TGTGCCAGCAGCGCTAGACAGGAACGAAACTATGGCTACACCTTC	CASSARQERNYGYTF
NA	once	TRBV6-2/TRBV6-3	TRBJ2-7	TGTGCCAGCAGTCCCGAAATCCAGGGGATAGAGCAGTACTTC	CASSPEIQGIEQYF
TRBD2	NA	TRBV9	TRBJ2-2	TGTGCCAGCAGCGTAGAGGGCGGGAGGCAGAACACCGGGGAGCTGTTTTTT	CASSVEGGRQNTGELFF